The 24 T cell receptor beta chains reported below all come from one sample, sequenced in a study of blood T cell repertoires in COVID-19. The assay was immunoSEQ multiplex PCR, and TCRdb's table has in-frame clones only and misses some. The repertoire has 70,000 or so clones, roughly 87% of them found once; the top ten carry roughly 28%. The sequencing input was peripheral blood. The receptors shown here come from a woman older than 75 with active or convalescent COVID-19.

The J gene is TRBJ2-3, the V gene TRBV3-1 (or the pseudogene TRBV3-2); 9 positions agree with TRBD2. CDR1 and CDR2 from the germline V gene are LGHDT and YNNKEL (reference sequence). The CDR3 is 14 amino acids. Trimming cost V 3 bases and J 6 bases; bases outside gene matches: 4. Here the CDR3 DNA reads TGTGCCAGCAGCCACGGCGGGAGGGGTGATACGCAGTATTTT. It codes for CASSHGGRGDTQYF.

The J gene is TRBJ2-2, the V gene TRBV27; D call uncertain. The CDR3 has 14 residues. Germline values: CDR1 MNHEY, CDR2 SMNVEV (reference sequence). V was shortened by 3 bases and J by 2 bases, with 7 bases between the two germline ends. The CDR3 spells CASSLGSNTGELFF. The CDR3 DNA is TGTGCCAGCAGTTTGGGCAGCAACACCGGGGAGCTGTTTTTT.

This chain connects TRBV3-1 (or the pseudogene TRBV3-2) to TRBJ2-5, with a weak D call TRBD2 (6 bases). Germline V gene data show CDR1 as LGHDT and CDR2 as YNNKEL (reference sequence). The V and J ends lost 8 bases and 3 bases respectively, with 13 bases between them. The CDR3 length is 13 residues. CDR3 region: CASGLGGKETQYF. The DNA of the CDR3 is TGTGCCAGCGGCCTGGGGGGTAAAGAGACCCAGTACTTC.

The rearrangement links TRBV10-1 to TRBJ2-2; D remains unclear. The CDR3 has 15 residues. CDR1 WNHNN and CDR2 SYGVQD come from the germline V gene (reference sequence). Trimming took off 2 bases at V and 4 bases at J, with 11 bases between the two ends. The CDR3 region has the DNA TGCGCCAGCAGTGAGGGCAGCCCGGGCACCGGGGAGCTGTTTTTT. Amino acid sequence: CASSEGSPGTGELFF.

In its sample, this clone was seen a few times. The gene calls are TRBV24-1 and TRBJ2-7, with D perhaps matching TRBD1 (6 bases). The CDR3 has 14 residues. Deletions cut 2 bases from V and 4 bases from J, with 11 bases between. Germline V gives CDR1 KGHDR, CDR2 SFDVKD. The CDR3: CATSDSKQGYEQYF. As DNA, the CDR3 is TGTGCCACCAGTGATTCCAAACAGGGATACGAGCAGTACTTC.

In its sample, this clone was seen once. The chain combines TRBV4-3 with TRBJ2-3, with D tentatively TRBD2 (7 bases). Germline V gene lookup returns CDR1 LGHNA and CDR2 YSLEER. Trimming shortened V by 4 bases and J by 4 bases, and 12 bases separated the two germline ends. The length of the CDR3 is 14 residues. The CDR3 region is CASSRGGGADTQYF. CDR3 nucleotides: TGCGCCAGCAGCCGTGGGGGGGGCGCAGATACGCAGTATTTT.

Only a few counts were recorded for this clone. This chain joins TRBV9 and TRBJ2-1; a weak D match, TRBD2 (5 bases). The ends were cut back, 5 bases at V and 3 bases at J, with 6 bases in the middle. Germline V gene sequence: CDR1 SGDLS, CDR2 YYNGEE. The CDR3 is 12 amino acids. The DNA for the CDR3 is TGTGCCAGCAGTCGGGACTACAATGAGCAGTTCTTC. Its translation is CASSRDYNEQFF.

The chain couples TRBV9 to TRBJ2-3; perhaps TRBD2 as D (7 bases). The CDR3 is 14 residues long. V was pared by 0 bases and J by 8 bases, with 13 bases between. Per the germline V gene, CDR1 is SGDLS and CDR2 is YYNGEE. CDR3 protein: CASSVVGGQGTQYF. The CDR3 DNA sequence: TGTGCCAGCAGCGTAGTCGGGGGGCAGGGTACGCAGTATTTT.

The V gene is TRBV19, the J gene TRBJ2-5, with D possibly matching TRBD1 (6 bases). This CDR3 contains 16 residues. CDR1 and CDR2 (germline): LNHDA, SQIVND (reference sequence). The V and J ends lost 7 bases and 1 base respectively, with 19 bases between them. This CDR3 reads CASKTWGRRGQETQYF. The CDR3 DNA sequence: TGTGCCAGTAAAACGTGGGGGCGGCGTGGCCAAGAGACCCAGTACTTC. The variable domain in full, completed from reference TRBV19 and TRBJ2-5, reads DGGITQSPKYLFRKEGQNVTLSCEQNLNHDAMYWYRQDPGQGLRLIYYSQIVNDFQKGDIAEGYSVSREKKESFPLTVTSAQKNPTAFYLCASKTWGRRGQETQYFGPGTRLLVL.

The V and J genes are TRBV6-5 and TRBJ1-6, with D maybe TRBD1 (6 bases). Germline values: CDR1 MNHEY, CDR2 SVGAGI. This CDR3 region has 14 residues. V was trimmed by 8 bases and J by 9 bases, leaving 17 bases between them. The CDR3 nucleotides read TGTGCCAGCGATCCGGGACAAGTGAGTTCACCCCTCCACTTT. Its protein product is CASDPGQVSSPLHF.

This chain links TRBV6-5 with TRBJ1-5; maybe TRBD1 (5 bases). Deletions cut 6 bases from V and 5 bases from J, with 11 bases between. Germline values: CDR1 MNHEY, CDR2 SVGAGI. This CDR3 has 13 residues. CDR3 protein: CASRGGHYQPQHF. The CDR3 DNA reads TGTGCCAGCAGGGGAGGACACTATCAGCCCCAGCATTTT.

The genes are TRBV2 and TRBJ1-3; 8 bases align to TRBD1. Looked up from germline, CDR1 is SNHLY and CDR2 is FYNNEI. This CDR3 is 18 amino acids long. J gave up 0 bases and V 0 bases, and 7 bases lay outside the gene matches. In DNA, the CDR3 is TGTGCCAGCAGTGAAGCGATGGGACAGGACCCCTCTGGAAACACCATATATTTT. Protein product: CASSEAMGQDPSGNTIYF.

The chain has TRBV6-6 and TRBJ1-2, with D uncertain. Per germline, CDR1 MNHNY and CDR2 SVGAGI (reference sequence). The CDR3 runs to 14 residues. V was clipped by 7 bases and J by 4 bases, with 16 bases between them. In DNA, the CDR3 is TGTGCCAGCACTCCGACGAGGCCGTTCTATGGCTACACCTTC. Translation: CASTPTRPFYGYTF.

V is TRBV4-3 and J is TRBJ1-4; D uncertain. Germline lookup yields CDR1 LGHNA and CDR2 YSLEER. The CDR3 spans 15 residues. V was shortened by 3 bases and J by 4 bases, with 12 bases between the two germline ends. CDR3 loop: CASSQMRRVNEKLFF. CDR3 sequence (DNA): TGCGCCAGCAGCCAGATGCGACGGGTTAATGAAAAACTGTTTTTT.

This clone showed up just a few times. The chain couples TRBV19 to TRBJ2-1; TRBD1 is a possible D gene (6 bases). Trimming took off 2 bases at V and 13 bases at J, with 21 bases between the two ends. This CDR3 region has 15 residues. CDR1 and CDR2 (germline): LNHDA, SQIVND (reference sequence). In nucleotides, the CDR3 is TGTGCCAGTAGTATATACCAGGGGTCTACACCCTTTCAGTTCTTC. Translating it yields CASSIYQGSTPFQFF.

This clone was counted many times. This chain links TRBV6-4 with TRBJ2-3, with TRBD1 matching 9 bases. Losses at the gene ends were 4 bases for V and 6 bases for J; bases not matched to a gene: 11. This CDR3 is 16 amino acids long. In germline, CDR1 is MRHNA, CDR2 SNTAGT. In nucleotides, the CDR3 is TGTGCCAGCAGTGGTGGGCCGGGACAGGGTCATGATACGCAGTATTTT. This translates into CASSGGPGQGHDTQYF.

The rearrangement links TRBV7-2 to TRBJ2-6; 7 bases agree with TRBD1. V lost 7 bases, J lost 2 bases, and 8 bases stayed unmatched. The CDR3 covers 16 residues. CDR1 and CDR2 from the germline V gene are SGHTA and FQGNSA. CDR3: CASTLFGTAGANVLTF. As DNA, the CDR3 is TGTGCCAGCACACTATTCGGGACAGCTGGGGCCAACGTCCTGACTTTC.

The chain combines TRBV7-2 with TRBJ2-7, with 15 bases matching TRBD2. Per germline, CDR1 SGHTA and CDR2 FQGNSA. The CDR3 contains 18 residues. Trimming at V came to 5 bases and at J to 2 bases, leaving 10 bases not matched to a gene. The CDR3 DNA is TGTGCCAGCAGCCACCGGACTAGCGGGGGGGATCCAACCTACGAGCAGTACTTC. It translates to CASSHRTSGGDPTYEQYF. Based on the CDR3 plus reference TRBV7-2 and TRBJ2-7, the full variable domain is GAGVSQSPSNKVTEKGKDVELRCDPISGHTALYWYRQSLGQGLEFLIYFQGNSAPDKSGLPSDRFSAERTGGSVSTLTIQRTQQEDSAVYLCASSHRTSGGDPTYEQYFGPGTRLTVT.

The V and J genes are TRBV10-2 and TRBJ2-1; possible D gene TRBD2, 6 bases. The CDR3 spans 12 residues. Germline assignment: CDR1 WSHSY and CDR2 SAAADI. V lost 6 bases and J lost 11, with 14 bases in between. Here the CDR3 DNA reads TGCGCCAGCAGCTTGATAGCGGCTCAGCAGTTCTTC. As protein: CASSLIAAQQFF.

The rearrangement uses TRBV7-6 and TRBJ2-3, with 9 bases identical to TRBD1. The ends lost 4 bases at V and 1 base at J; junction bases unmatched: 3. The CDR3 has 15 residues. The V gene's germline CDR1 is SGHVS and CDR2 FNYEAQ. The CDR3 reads CASSSNRGRTDTQYF. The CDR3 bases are TGTGCCAGCAGCTCAAACAGGGGGCGCACAGATACGCAGTATTTT.

CDR3 bases: TGTGCCAGCAGCCAAGGAAGTTTGGCGGACTATGGCTACACCTTC. It is translated as CASSQGSLADYGYTF. V usage is TRBV3-1 (or the pseudogene TRBV3-2) and J usage is TRBJ1-2; D is unresolved. Trimming left V 1 base short and J 3 bases short, with 12 bases between. The CDR3 contains 15 residues. Germline V gene lookup returns CDR1 LGHDT and CDR2 YNNKEL (reference sequence).

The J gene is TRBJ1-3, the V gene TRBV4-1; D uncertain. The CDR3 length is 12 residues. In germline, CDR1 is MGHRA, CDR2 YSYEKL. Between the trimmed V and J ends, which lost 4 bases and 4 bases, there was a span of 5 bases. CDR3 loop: CASSLTGNTIYF. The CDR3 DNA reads TGCGCCAGCAGCCTAACAGGAAACACCATATATTTT.

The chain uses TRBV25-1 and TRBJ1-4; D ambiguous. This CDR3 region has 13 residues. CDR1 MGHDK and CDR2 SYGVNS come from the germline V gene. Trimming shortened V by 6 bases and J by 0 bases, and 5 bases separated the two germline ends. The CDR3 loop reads CASSSATNEKLFF. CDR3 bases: TGTGCCAGCAGCAGCGCAACTAATGAAAAACTGTTTTTT.

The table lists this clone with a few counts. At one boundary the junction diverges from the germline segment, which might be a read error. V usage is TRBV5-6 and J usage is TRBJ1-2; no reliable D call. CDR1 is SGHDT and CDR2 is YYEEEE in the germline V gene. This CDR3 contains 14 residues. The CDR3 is CASCLWATAYGYTF. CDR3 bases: TGTGCCAGCTGCTTATGGGCGACGGCCTATGGCTACACCTTC.